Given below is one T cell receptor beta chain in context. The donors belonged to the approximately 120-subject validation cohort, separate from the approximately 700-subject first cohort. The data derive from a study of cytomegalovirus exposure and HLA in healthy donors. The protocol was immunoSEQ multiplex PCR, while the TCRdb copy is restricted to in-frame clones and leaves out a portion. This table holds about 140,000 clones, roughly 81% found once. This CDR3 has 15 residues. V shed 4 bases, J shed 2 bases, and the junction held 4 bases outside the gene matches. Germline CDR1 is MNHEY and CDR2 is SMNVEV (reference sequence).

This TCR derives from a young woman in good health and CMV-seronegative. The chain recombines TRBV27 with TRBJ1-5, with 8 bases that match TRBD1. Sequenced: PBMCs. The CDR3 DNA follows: TGTGCCAGCAGTTGGACAGGGCATGGCAATCAGCCCCAGCATTTT. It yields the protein CASSWTGHGNQPQHF.